One and the same sample provided the 32 T cell receptor beta chains below, sequenced in a study of T-cell memory formation after mild COVID-19. Each CDR3 protein is one row after TCRdb ran MiXCR on the 5' RACE reads. The data contain approximately 200,000 distinct CDR3 sequences, roughly 17% of them singletons. The sample was PBMCs or a T cell subset sorted from them (not recorded which). These receptors were obtained from an adult woman who had mild COVID-19 (a few samples of this study predate the infection). Cell type and time point are not known.

The V call is TRBV12-3 or TRBV12-4, the J call TRBJ2-4; TRBD1 aligns across 8 bases. Germline trimming cut 4 bases from V and 3 bases from J; bases unmatched to any gene: 2. The CDR3 is 14 residues long. The CDR3, as DNA: TGTGCCAGCAGTTCCGGGACAGGCAAAAACATTCAGTACTTC. Its protein product is CASSSGTGKNIQYF.

J is TRBJ2-7 and V is TRBV25-1; tentative D call: TRBD1 (9 bases). V dropped 10 bases and J dropped 2 bases, with 21 bases sitting between them. Germline V lookup: CDR1 MGHDK, CDR2 SYGVNS. The CDR3 consists of 15 residues. The CDR3 DNA sequence: TGTGCCACCTCCCGGGGGGGGACAGGGACCTACGAGCAGTACTTC. Residues: CATSRGGTGTYEQYF.

The rearrangement joins TRBV19 to TRBJ1-1; no firm D call. The V and J ends lost 5 bases and 0 bases respectively, with 7 bases between them. CDR3 length: 13 residues. CDR1 and CDR2 from the germline V gene are LNHDA and SQIVND (reference sequence). The CDR3 is CASSGFLNTEAFF. The CDR3 nucleotides are TGTGCCAGTAGTGGATTCTTGAACACTGAAGCTTTCTTT.

The chain is built from TRBV24-1 and TRBJ2-1, with D tentatively TRBD2 (6 bases). The V gene's germline CDR1 is KGHDR and CDR2 SFDVKD. Trimming left V 9 bases short and J 8 bases short, with 22 bases between. This CDR3 has 15 residues. The CDR3 DNA reads as TGTGCCACCTCCCCCCGCGCGGGAAGGGGCCATGAGCAGTTCTTC. This encodes CATSPRAGRGHEQFF.

The rearrangement joins TRBV11-2 to TRBJ1-4; 8 bases are shared with TRBD1. The V and J ends lost 2 bases and 10 bases, in that order; junction bases with no gene match: 9. The CDR3 totals 15 residues. Germline V gene lookup returns CDR1 SGHAT and CDR2 FQNNGV. Here the CDR3 reads CASSLSGTGSGKLFF. Written as DNA, the CDR3 is TGTGCCAGCAGCTTATCCGGGACAGGTAGCGGAAAACTGTTTTTT.

This clonotype was detected a few times. The rearrangement joins TRBV7-6 to TRBJ2-3; no clear D. Germline V gene data show CDR1 as SGHVS and CDR2 as FNYEAQ. V lost 7 bases, J lost 1 base, and 12 bases lay in between. There are 14 residues in the CDR3. As DNA, the CDR3 is TGTGCCAGCACCCTGGGTCGGGGCACAGATACGCAGTATTTT. Translating it yields CASTLGRGTDTQYF.

The table lists this clonotype with a few counts. The rearrangement links TRBV20-1 to TRBJ2-1; no reliable D call. Germline V gives CDR1 DFQATT, CDR2 SNEGSKA (reference sequence). The V end lost 5 bases, the J end lost 0 bases, and 26 bases lay between the germline ends. This CDR3 has 19 residues. The DNA for the CDR3 is TGCAGTGCTCTACCTGGGAATCTCGGGTCGATGAGCTCCTACAATGAGCAGTTCTTC. Translation: CSALPGNLGSMSSYNEQFF.

This chain uses TRBV2 with TRBJ2-7; 9 bases are a match to TRBD2. The junction had 13 bases not matched to a gene; V was cut back by 5 bases and J by 5 bases. CDR1 is SNHLY and CDR2 is FYNNEI in the germline V gene. The CDR3 length is 16 residues. The CDR3 coding sequence is TGTGCCAGCAGTAGGAATAGCGGGGGAGGGAGCCACGAGCAGTACTTC. Protein sequence: CASSRNSGGGSHEQYF.

This clonotype was counted at least ten times. The chain uses TRBV4-3 and TRBJ2-2; 7 bases map to TRBD2. Germline-derived CDR1 and CDR2 are LGHNA and YSLEER. This CDR3 has 15 residues. V lost 1 base to trimming and J lost 5 bases; unmatched junction nucleotides: 4. DNA of the CDR3: TGCGCCAGCAGCCAAGGGCGGGAGCGGACCGGGGAGCTGTTTTTT. It yields the protein CASSQGRERTGELFF.

This clonotype was counted between two and nine times. The V and J genes are TRBV12-3 or TRBV12-4 and TRBJ2-3; D perhaps matches TRBD1 (6 bases). The CDR3 covers 17 residues. Trimming removed 5 bases from V and 4 bases from J, with 22 bases in between. The CDR3 coding sequence is TGTGCCAGCAGTCCTAGGGGGACGACAGCAGGCGCAGATACGCAGTATTTT. Translating gives CASSPRGTTAGADTQYF.

V gene TRBV3-1 combines with J gene TRBJ1-1; tentatively, D is TRBD1 (5 bases). Germline V gives CDR1 LGHDT, CDR2 YNNKEL (reference sequence). The CDR3 contains 12 residues. Trimming removed 4 bases at V and 11 bases at J, with 14 bases between. The CDR3 protein is CASSPGGAGAFF. The CDR3 DNA follows: TGTGCCAGCAGCCCGGGAGGGGCCGGGGCTTTCTTT.

This clonotype was seen only a few times. The DNA of the CDR3 is TGTGCCAGCAGCCCACAGGGAGGTGTCAATTCACCCCTCCACTTT. Amino acids: CASSPQGGVNSPLHF. This chain connects TRBV7-3 to TRBJ1-6; D may be TRBD1 (6 bases). Per germline, CDR1 SGHTA and CDR2 FQGTGA. The germline V and J ends were trimmed by 5 bases and 7 bases, with 15 bases remaining between them. This CDR3 is 15 amino acids long.

In its sample, this clonotype was seen a few times. The chain uses TRBV4-2 and TRBJ2-7; D is uncertain. Germline values: CDR1 LGHNA, CDR2 YNFKEQ. V was trimmed by 0 bases and J by 1 base, leaving 10 bases between them. The CDR3 sequence is 15 residues long. The CDR3 DNA sequence: TGTGCCAGCAGCCAAGAAAGAGGCAGATCCTACGAGCAGTACTTC. Amino acids: CASSQERGRSYEQYF.

This clonotype was detected only a few times. The V call is TRBV7-9, the J call TRBJ1-2; perhaps TRBD1 as D (6 bases). Trimming pared 5 bases from V and 10 bases from J, leaving 14 bases between. Germline CDR1 reads SEHNR; CDR2 reads FQNEAQ (reference sequence). CDR3 length: 12 residues. CDR3 coding DNA: TGTGCCAGCAGCGTCGGGACAATCCCCTACACCTTC. It specifies CASSVGTIPYTF.

V usage is TRBV11-2 and J usage is TRBJ2-3, with TRBD2 matching over 10 bases. Trimming removed 5 bases from V and 4 bases from J; junction bases left unmatched: 12. Germline V gene sequence: CDR1 SGHAT, CDR2 FQNNGV. This CDR3 is built from 17 residues. The DNA for the CDR3 is TGTGCCAGCAGCCTAGCGGACGCTAGCGGGAGAGCAGATACGCAGTATTTT. Translating gives CASSLADASGRADTQYF.

This clonotype was observed a handful of times. The chain is built from TRBV5-1 and TRBJ2-5; unclear D gene. CDR1 and CDR2 from the germline V gene are SGHRS and YFSETQ. The CDR3 has 14 amino acids. V was pared by 4 bases and J by 0 bases, with 10 bases between. The CDR3 DNA sequence: TGCGCCAGCAGCCCACAACCGTACCAAGAGACCCAGTACTTC. Protein: CASSPQPYQETQYF.

The chain employs TRBV24-1 and TRBJ2-5; 7 bases fit TRBD1. V lost 2 bases and J lost 4; bases outside the gene matches: 6. CDR3 length: 15 residues. From germline, CDR1 is KGHDR and CDR2 SFDVKD. CDR3 sequence (DNA): TGTGCCACCAGTGATTGGCGACAGGGTATAGAGACCCAGTACTTC. Translation: CATSDWRQGIETQYF.

This chain connects TRBV30 to TRBJ1-5; the match to TRBD1 covers 7 bases. Trimming took 3 bases from V and 5 from J; bases not matched to a gene: 7. This CDR3 spans 14 amino acids. Germline values: CDR1 GTSNPN, CDR2 SVGIG (reference sequence). CDR3 in DNA: TGTGCCTGGAGCCCCGACAGGGTTCATCAGCCCCAGCATTTT. This codes for CAWSPDRVHQPQHF. The variable domain in full, completed from reference TRBV30 and TRBJ1-5, reads SQTIHQWPATLVQPVGSPLSLECTVEGTSNPNLYWYRQAAGRGLQLLFYSVGIGQISSEVPQNLSASRPQDRQFILSSKKLLLSDSGFYLCAWSPDRVHQPQHFGDGTRLSIL.

This clonotype was observed at least ten times. V and J are TRBV11-1 and TRBJ2-1; TRBD1 or TRBD2 may be the D gene (5 bases each). Germline-derived CDR1 and CDR2 are SGHAT and FQDESV (reference sequence). Trimming took 8 bases from V and 6 from J, leaving 17 bases between them. This CDR3 spans 14 amino acids. The CDR3 here is CASGAGTLSNEQFF. Written as DNA, the CDR3 is TGTGCCAGCGGAGCCGGGACCTTGTCCAATGAGCAGTTCTTC.

Many counts were recorded for this clonotype. The chain couples TRBV18 to TRBJ2-2, with TRBD2 identical over 8 bases. J lost 5 bases, V lost 4 bases, and 9 bases had no gene match. Germline V gene sequence: CDR1 KGHSH, CDR2 LQKENI. The CDR3 consists of 16 residues. The CDR3 loop reads CASSRRSGRDTGELFF. Written as DNA, the CDR3 is TGTGCCAGCTCACGGCGGAGCGGGAGAGATACCGGGGAGCTGTTTTTT.

In this sample, this clonotype turned up many times. The chain couples TRBV20-1 to TRBJ2-7; 7 nucleotides agree with TRBD2. This CDR3 is built from 15 residues. V shed 5 bases, J shed 9 bases, and the junction held 19 bases outside the gene matches. Per germline, CDR1 DFQATT and CDR2 SNEGSKA (reference sequence). This CDR3 reads CSASVSGGRIARQYF. The CDR3 nucleotides read TGCAGTGCTTCGGTCTCGGGCGGGAGAATAGCTCGGCAGTACTTC.

A few counts support this clonotype. The chain carries TRBV7-2 and TRBJ2-7, with D possibly matching TRBD2 (5 bases). The germline CDR1 and CDR2 sequences are SGHTA and FQGNSA. The CDR3 extends over 14 amino acids. V was clipped by 2 bases and J by 3 bases, with 11 bases between them. CDR3 in amino acids: CASSLNPSIYEQYF. As DNA, the CDR3 is TGTGCCAGCAGCTTAAATCCTAGCATCTACGAGCAGTACTTC.

This clonotype has just a few counts. The chain employs TRBV7-2 and TRBJ2-2, with TRBD2 matching over 14 bases. There are 17 residues in the CDR3. The J segment lost 5 bases and the V segment lost 5 bases, leaving 7 bases of the junction unmatched. Germline values: CDR1 SGHTA, CDR2 FQGNSA. The CDR3 reads CASSPTGLAGGTGELFF. Here the CDR3 DNA reads TGTGCCAGCAGCCCCACTGGACTAGCGGGAGGAACCGGGGAGCTGTTTTTT.

V is TRBV6-1 and J is TRBJ2-2; TRBD2 matches at 10 bases. Germline trimming cut 7 bases from V and 5 bases from J; bases unmatched to any gene: 7. Germline CDR1 MNHNS, CDR2 SASEGT. The CDR3 extends over 15 amino acids. This CDR3 reads CASIFSGGATGELFF. The CDR3 region has the DNA TGTGCCAGCATCTTCAGCGGGGGGGCTACCGGGGAGCTGTTTTTT.

V usage is TRBV10-3 and J usage is TRBJ2-7, with 10 bases lining up with TRBD2. CDR3 size: 15 residues. Germline assignment: CDR1 ENHRY and CDR2 SYGVKD. The junction had 9 bases not matched to a gene; V was cut back by 6 bases and J by 4 bases. CDR3 sequence reads: CAISISASGSYEQYF. CDR3 DNA sequence: TGTGCCATCAGCATCTCGGCTAGCGGGAGTTACGAGCAGTACTTC.

This clonotype was seen more than once but under ten times. This rearrangement joins TRBV5-6 to TRBJ2-6; D ambiguous. V lost 1 base and J lost 2, with 13 bases in between. The CDR3 is 17 amino acids. The germline V gene encodes CDR1 SGHDT and CDR2 YYEEEE. This CDR3 is CASSLSWIRTGANVLTF. CDR3 bases: TGTGCCAGCAGCTTGTCGTGGATTCGAACTGGGGCCAACGTCCTGACTTTC.

This chain connects TRBV24-1 to TRBJ2-3, with D possibly being TRBD2 (6 bases). The CDR3 is 14 residues long. Trimming stripped 9 bases from V and 1 base from J, with 13 bases between. Germline CDR1 is KGHDR and CDR2 is SFDVKD. The CDR3 sequence is CATGSREGTDTQYF. CDR3 coding DNA: TGTGCCACCGGTTCGCGGGAAGGCACAGATACGCAGTATTTT.

The chain has TRBV12-5 and TRBJ2-5; D tentatively reads TRBD1 or TRBD2 (5 bases each). V lost 1 base and J lost 4, with 16 bases in between. This CDR3 has 16 amino acids. CDR1 and CDR2 (germline): LGHNT, FRNRAP. In DNA form, the CDR3 reads TGTGCTAGTGGTTTGGCTCAGGGTGATGGGGGAGAGACCCAGTACTTC. It specifies CASGLAQGDGGETQYF. The full variable domain, rest sourced from reference TRBV12-5 and TRBJ2-5, is DARVTQTPRHKVTEMGQEVTMRCQPILGHNTVFWYRQTMMQGLELLAYFRNRAPLDDSGMPKDRFSAEMPDATLATLKIQPSEPRDSAVYFCASGLAQGDGGETQYFGPGTRLLVL.

The chain links TRBV18 to TRBJ2-5; 8 bases map to TRBD2. Per the germline V gene, CDR1 is KGHSH and CDR2 is LQKENI. The junction had 4 bases not matched to a gene; V was cut back by 5 bases and J by 5 bases. This CDR3 spans 13 amino acids. CDR3 amino acids: CASSVRGGETQYF. As DNA, the CDR3 is TGTGCCAGCTCAGTCCGCGGGGGGGAGACCCAGTACTTC.

This clonotype was seen a handful of times. The chain is built from TRBV7-2 and TRBJ2-5; D is possibly TRBD2 (7 bases). In germline, CDR1 is SGHTA, CDR2 FQGNSA. The CDR3 loop spans 12 amino acids. V lost 10 bases and J lost 8, with 17 bases in between. The CDR3 sequence is CATRKGGATQYF. CDR3 bases: TGTGCCACCCGAAAGGGGGGGGCCACCCAGTACTTC.

This clonotype was seen only a few times. Relative to the germline gene, one junction end is altered; a read error may explain this. The rearrangement links TRBV20-1 to TRBJ2-2; no reliable D call. The CDR3 consists of 15 residues. Germline V gene sequence: CDR1 DFQATT, CDR2 SNEGSKA (reference sequence). CDR3 nucleotide sequence: TGCAGTGCAAGAGGTTTCAGCCGGGCCACCGGGGAGCTGTTTTTT. This codes for CSARGFSRATGELFF.

CDR3 in DNA: TGTGCCAGCAGCGCGGAACTACCAAGCACAGATACGCAGTATTTT. It translates to CASSAELPSTDTQYF. The genes are TRBV5-5 and TRBJ2-3; D call uncertain. V dropped 4 bases and J dropped 0 bases, with 12 bases sitting between them. CDR3 size: 15 residues. Looked up from germline, CDR1 is SGHKS and CDR2 is YYEKEE (reference sequence).